These 19 T cell receptor beta chains share one sample of origin, sequenced in a study of shared clonotypes between healthy human individuals. Repertoires were generated with immunoSEQ multiplex PCR, while TCRdb's copy carries only in-frame clones and drops some. The repertoire includes hundreds of thousands of clones, roughly three quarters of them detected once, and 12% sits in the top ten. The sequenced material came from PBMCs. The receptors were gathered from a woman aged 40 to 49 in good health. Some clones in this sample may be carry-over from other donors' samples.

As regards this clone: It may be a read error: a sequence one base away is much more abundant. The V call is TRBV18, the J call TRBJ2-3; D might be TRBD1 (5 bases). Trimming shortened V by 1 base and J by 2 bases, and 7 bases separated the two germline ends. Germline CDR1 and CDR2: KGHSH and LQKENI. This CDR3 comprises 14 residues. CDR3 residues: CASSPRQSTDTQYF. CDR3 nucleotide sequence: TGTGCCAGCTCACCACGACAGTCCACAGATACGCAGTATTTT. The full variable domain, completed using reference TRBV18 and TRBJ2-3, is NAGVMQNPRHLVRRRGQEARLRCSPMKGHSHVYWYRQLPEEGLKFMVYLQKENIIDESGMPKERFSAEFPKEGPSILRIQQVVRGDSAAYFCASSPRQSTDTQYFGPGTRLTVL.

This chain connects TRBV7-8 to TRBJ2-7; 7 bases fit TRBD2. After removal of 6 bases from V and 2 bases from J, the junction contained 10 bases not matched to a gene. The CDR3 runs 15 residues. Germline CDR1 is SGHVS and CDR2 is FQNEAQ. The CDR3 sequence is CASSITGLPPYEQYF. As DNA, the CDR3 is TGTGCCAGCAGTATAACGGGACTACCCCCCTACGAGCAGTACTTC.

The chain employs TRBV7-8 and TRBJ1-1; 7 positions agree with TRBD1. CDR3 size: 15 residues. The trim removed 6 bases at V and 2 bases at J, leaving 9 bases unmatched. Germline V lookup: CDR1 SGHVS, CDR2 FQNEAQ. The CDR3: CASRRQGQINTEAFF. DNA for the CDR3: TGTGCCAGCAGACGCCAGGGACAGATCAACACTGAAGCTTTCTTT.

The V and J genes are TRBV27 and TRBJ2-7; D is ambiguous. The length of the CDR3 is 13 residues. Between the trimmed V and J ends, which lost 5 bases and 3 bases, there was a span of 11 bases. CDR1 is MNHEY and CDR2 is SMNVEV in the germline V gene (reference sequence). The CDR3 region has the DNA TGTGCCAGCAGTCCAGGATACGACTACGAGCAGTACTTC. Translating gives CASSPGYDYEQYF.

This clone was counted a few times. The chain is built from TRBV5-8 and TRBJ2-5, with 7 bases lining up with TRBD2. The V and J ends lost 1 base and 1 base, in that order; junction bases with no gene match: 4. This CDR3 has 15 amino acids. Germline V CDR1 and CDR2: SGHTS, YDEGEE. CDR3 nucleotides: TGTGCCAGCAGCTTGTATTCGGGGGGCCAAGAGACCCAGTACTTC. It translates to CASSLYSGGQETQYF. Based on the CDR3 plus reference TRBV5-8 and TRBJ2-5, the full variable domain is EAGVTQSPTHLIKTRGQQATLRCSPISGHTSVYWYQQALGLGLQFLLWYDEGEERNRGNFPPRFSGRQFPNYSSELNVNALELEDSALYLCASSLYSGGQETQYFGPGTRLLVL.

The rearrangement joins TRBV18 to TRBJ2-3; no definite D call. The CDR3 spans 14 residues. V was shortened by 0 bases and J by 2 bases, with 6 bases between the two germline ends. Germline CDR1 KGHSH, CDR2 LQKENI. The CDR3: CASSPPEATDTQYF. In nucleotides, the CDR3 is TGTGCCAGCTCACCACCGGAAGCCACAGATACGCAGTATTTT.

The chain couples TRBV7-9 to TRBJ2-7, with D perhaps being TRBD1 or TRBD2 (5 bases each). The CDR3 length is 12 residues. Looked up from germline, CDR1 is SEHNR and CDR2 is FQNEAQ (reference sequence). Trimming stripped 5 bases from V and 7 bases from J, with 12 bases between. In nucleotides, the CDR3 is TGTGCCAGCAGCAAAAGAGGGGTAGAGCAGTACTTC. Protein product: CASSKRGVEQYF. Combining the CDR3 with reference TRBV7-9 and TRBJ2-7 gives the whole variable domain DTGVSQNPRHKITKRGQNVTFRCDPISEHNRLYWYRQTLGQGPEFLTYFQNEAQLEKSRLLSDRFSAERPKGSFSTLEIQRTEQGDSAMYLCASSKRGVEQYFGPGTRLTVT.

V is TRBV7-7 and J is TRBJ2-1, with TRBD2 identical over 8 bases. Germline-derived CDR1 and CDR2 are SSHAT and FNYEAQ (reference sequence). V lost 4 bases and J lost 10; bases outside the gene matches: 6. The CDR3 has 13 amino acids. The CDR3: CASSSGGEPEQFF. For the CDR3, the DNA is TGTGCCAGCAGCTCGGGGGGGGAGCCCGAGCAGTTCTTC. The full variable domain, its missing parts supplied by reference TRBV7-7 and TRBJ2-1, is GAGVSQSPRYKVTKRGQDVTLRCDPISSHATLYWYQQALGQGPEFLTYFNYEAQPDKSGLPSDRFSAERPEGSISTLTIQRTEQRDSAMYRCASSSGGEPEQFFGPGTRLTVL.

J is TRBJ2-7 and V is TRBV11-2; 7 bases match TRBD2. The CDR3 extends over 14 amino acids. V shed 4 bases, J shed 4 bases, and the junction held 7 bases outside the gene matches. Germline values: CDR1 SGHAT, CDR2 FQNNGV. DNA for the CDR3: TGTGCCAGCAGCTGGGGGGGGTCCATGTACGAGCAGTACTTC. Translation: CASSWGGSMYEQYF.

The rearrangement uses TRBV7-9 and TRBJ1-2; maybe TRBD1 (6 bases). Germline CDR1 SEHNR, CDR2 FQNEAQ (reference sequence). CDR3 size: 16 residues. The V and J ends lost 0 bases and 4 bases respectively, with 15 bases between them. For the CDR3, the DNA is TGTGCCAGCAGCTTAGCTCCGGACAGTTTGTCCTATGGCTACACCTTC. Protein: CASSLAPDSLSYGYTF.

This clone appeared many times. It is likely a read error, because the conserved phenylalanine at the end of the CDR3 is missing. Because the CDR3's place on the DNA is in doubt, the DNA is left out and the CDR3 is given as listed by TCRdb. Other DNA sequences in the sample encode the same CDR3. V usage is TRBV30 and J usage is TRBJ1-2; the table's D call of TRBD1 was not tested on the DNA. The germline V gene encodes CDR1 GTSNPN and CDR2 SVGIG (reference sequence). The CDR3 contains 13 residues when both ends are counted. The CDR3 sequence: CAWSVGQWEGCTL.

This clone was seen once. This chain uses TRBV6-1 with TRBJ1-2; 7 bases are a match to TRBD1. V lost 6 bases, J lost 4 bases, and 8 bases stayed unmatched. In germline, CDR1 is MNHNS, CDR2 SASEGT. This CDR3 comprises 14 residues. DNA for the CDR3: TGTGCCAGCAGCTCCGGGACAGTAGTCTATGGCTACACCTTC. Protein product: CASSSGTVVYGYTF.

Of note for this clone: The germline gene is not matched at one end of the junction; a read error may be the cause. The gene calls are TRBV11-2 and TRBJ1-4, with TRBD1 as a possible D gene (5 bases). Germline V gene data show CDR1 as SGHAT and CDR2 as FQNNGV. The CDR3 totals 15 residues. The chain's CDR3 is CAGRVNRGSYEKLFF. The CDR3 bases are TGTGCCGGCAGAGTGAACCGGGGGAGTTATGAAAAACTGTTTTTT.

This clone was detected a few times. This chain links TRBV9 with TRBJ1-2; D is perhaps TRBD1 (5 bases). The CDR3 extends over 12 amino acids. Germline lookup yields CDR1 SGDLS and CDR2 YYNGEE. Trimming cost V 2 bases and J 5 bases, with 7 bases left between them. For the CDR3, the DNA is TGTGCCAGCAGCGTGCGGGGGTATGGCTACACCTTC. Translating it yields CASSVRGYGYTF.

V usage is TRBV27 and J usage is TRBJ1-5; 7 positions match TRBD1. V dropped 6 bases and J dropped 7; count of bases not matched to a gene: 18. The CDR3 covers 17 residues. In germline, CDR1 is MNHEY, CDR2 SMNVEV (reference sequence). The CDR3: CASSSLPQGGLAQPQHF. In nucleotides, the CDR3 is TGTGCCAGCAGCAGCCTCCCGCAGGGGGGCCTGGCGCAGCCCCAGCATTTT.

The V call is TRBV10-3, the J call TRBJ2-3; 10 bases map to TRBD1. The length of the CDR3 is 14 residues. Germline assignment: CDR1 ENHRY and CDR2 SYGVKD. V lost 4 bases and J lost 4; bases outside the gene matches: 2. The CDR3 here is CAISGGQGADTQYF. CDR3 DNA sequence: TGTGCCATCAGTGGAGGACAGGGGGCAGATACGCAGTATTTT.

The DNA for the CDR3 is TGTGCCAGCAGGGGACAGGTAGGGGGCTACACCTTC. This codes for CASRGQVGGYTF. The V gene is TRBV6-4, the J gene TRBJ1-2; 8 bases line up with TRBD1. V trimming: 6 bases; J trimming: 8 bases; junction bases outside the gene matches: 5. The CDR3 loop spans 12 amino acids. Germline V lookup: CDR1 MRHNA, CDR2 SNTAGT.

Notes on this clone: This likely stems from a read error, as it lies one base from a far larger clone. The chain combines TRBV29-1 with TRBJ2-2; D possibly corresponds to TRBD1 (6 bases). Germline V gene lookup returns CDR1 SQVTM and CDR2 ANQGSEA. This CDR3 contains 14 residues. The CDR3 DNA is TGCAGCGGGGACGGGACACCGAACGCCGGGGAGCTGTTTTTT. Translated: CSGDGTPNAGELFF.

The chain uses TRBV11-2 and TRBJ2-7; D not certain. CDR1 and CDR2 (germline): SGHAT, FQNNGV. Trimming removed 4 bases from V and 6 bases from J, with 10 bases in between. CDR3 size: 12 residues. The CDR3, as DNA: TGTGCCAGCAGCTCATTACACGGCGAGCAGTACTTC. Protein product: CASSSLHGEQYF.